These T cell receptor beta chains were read from a single sample in a study of cytotoxic CD8 clonotypes in ibrutinib-treated CLL. Sequenced by immunoSEQ multiplex PCR; TCRdb stores in-frame clones only, minus some. This sample has approximately 15,000 clones; approximately 58% occur once, and the top ten carry roughly 13%. This material consisted of PBMCs, taken before ibrutinib treatment. Every receptor here comes from a human donor with chronic lymphocytic leukemia. Both conserved end residues are part of each CDR3. The D gene is left open where the match is weak. Expanded clones are given a class, and other clones once, few, many or no size at all.

v_call: TRBV5-1
j_call: TRBJ1-3
d_call: NA
clone_size: few
cdr3_aa: CASSLDPGNTIYF
cdr3_nt: TGCGCCAGCAGCTTGGACCCTGGAAACACCATATATTTT

v_call: TRBV27
j_call: TRBJ2-2
d_call: NA
clone_size: few
cdr3_aa: CASKENIYNHPGELFF
cdr3_nt: TGTGCCAGCAAGGAGAACATTTATAATCATCCCGGGGAGCTGTTTTTT

v_call: TRBV6-1
j_call: TRBJ1-4
d_call: NA
clone_size: NA
cdr3_aa: CASRRTPTNEKLFF
cdr3_nt: TGTGCCAGCAGGAGGACACCAACTAATGAAAAACTGTTTTTT

v_call: TRBV18
j_call: TRBJ2-7
d_call: NA
clone_size: NA
cdr3_aa: CASSPTARRSYEQYF
cdr3_nt: TGTGCCAGCTCACCGACGGCGAGGAGGTCCTACGAGCAGTACTTC

v_call: TRBV15
j_call: TRBJ1-5
d_call: NA
clone_size: medium-sized
cdr3_aa: CATSRDYTGGHQPQHF
cdr3_nt: TGTGCCACCAGCAGAGACTATACAGGCGGACATCAGCCCCAGCATTTT

v_call: TRBV13
j_call: TRBJ2-4
d_call: TRBD2
clone_size: NA
cdr3_aa: CASSRVREGIQYF
cdr3_nt: TGTGCCAGCAGCCGAGTGCGGGAGGGCATTCAGTACTTC

v_call: TRBV29-1
j_call: TRBJ2-5
d_call: NA
clone_size: NA
cdr3_aa: CSLRIGQETQYF
cdr3_nt: TGCAGCTTGAGAATAGGCCAAGAGACCCAGTACTTC

v_call: TRBV6-5
j_call: TRBJ2-7
d_call: NA
clone_size: few
cdr3_aa: CASSYSFGWSSHEQYF
cdr3_nt: TGTGCCAGCAGTTACTCTTTTGGTTGGAGCTCCCACGAGCAGTACTTC

v_call: TRBV7-6
j_call: TRBJ1-3
d_call: NA
clone_size: NA
cdr3_aa: CASRPDSAGNTIYF
cdr3_nt: TGTGCCAGCAGGCCGGACAGTGCAGGAAACACCATATATTTT

v_call: TRBV11-2
j_call: TRBJ2-3
d_call: NA
clone_size: few
cdr3_aa: CASSLDSPGITQYF
cdr3_nt: TGTGCCAGCAGCTTAGACTCCCCAGGGATCACGCAGTATTTT

v_call: TRBV6-1
j_call: TRBJ1-1
d_call: NA
clone_size: NA
cdr3_aa: CASREQGAHMRAFF
cdr3_nt: TGTGCCAGCAGGGAACAGGGCGCCCACATGAGGGCTTTCTTT

v_call: TRBV2
j_call: TRBJ1-6
d_call: TRBD1
clone_size: NA
cdr3_aa: CASRERQGGYNSPLHF
cdr3_nt: TGTGCCAGCAGGGAACGACAGGGAGGCTATAATTCACCCCTCCACTTT

v_call: TRBV25-1
j_call: TRBJ1-4
d_call: TRBD1
clone_size: once
cdr3_aa: CASSPLSGPGQVNEKLFF
cdr3_nt: TGTGCCAGCAGTCCCCTCAGCGGTCCGGGACAGGTTAATGAAAAACTGTTTTTT

v_call: TRBV10-2
j_call: TRBJ2-7
d_call: NA
clone_size: NA
cdr3_aa: CASSLVVYEQYF
cdr3_nt: TGCGCCAGCAGTCTAGTAGTGTACGAGCAGTACTTC

v_call: TRBV19
j_call: TRBJ2-7
d_call: TRBD2
clone_size: NA
cdr3_aa: CARSSAGLAGGGLTEQYF
cdr3_nt: TGTGCCAGATCCTCCGCGGGACTAGCGGGAGGAGGGCTTACCGAGCAGTACTTC

v_call: TRBV7-2
j_call: TRBJ2-3
d_call: NA
clone_size: NA
cdr3_aa: CASSREDTQYF
cdr3_nt: TGTGCCAGCAGTCGAGAAGATACGCAGTATTTT

v_call: TRBV6-6
j_call: TRBJ1-2
d_call: TRBD1
clone_size: NA
cdr3_aa: CASSYSLRGQDYGYTF
cdr3_nt: TGTGCCAGCAGTTACTCCCTCCGTGGACAGGACTATGGCTACACCTTC

v_call: TRBV18
j_call: TRBJ1-1
d_call: NA
clone_size: NA
cdr3_aa: CASSAGANTEAFF
cdr3_nt: TGTGCCAGCTCAGCAGGAGCGAACACTGAAGCTTTCTTT

v_call: TRBV5-4
j_call: TRBJ1-2
d_call: NA
clone_size: few
cdr3_aa: CASSVTDSLNGYTF
cdr3_nt: TGTGCCAGCAGCGTGACAGATAGTCTTAATGGCTACACCTTC

v_call: TRBV27
j_call: TRBJ1-1
d_call: TRBD1
clone_size: NA
cdr3_aa: CASSLQGGRTEAFF
cdr3_nt: TGTGCCAGCAGTTTACAGGGGGGTCGTACTGAAGCTTTCTTT

v_call: TRBV27
j_call: TRBJ2-3
d_call: TRBD2
clone_size: once
cdr3_aa: CASSFLKGASGITDTQYF
cdr3_nt: TGTGCCAGCAGTTTCCTCAAAGGGGCTAGCGGGATTACAGATACGCAGTATTTT

v_call: TRBV6-5
j_call: TRBJ1-3
d_call: NA
clone_size: few
cdr3_aa: CASSTSSGNTIYF
cdr3_nt: TGTGCCAGCAGTACTAGCTCTGGAAACACCATATATTTT

v_call: TRBV7-2
j_call: TRBJ2-1
d_call: TRBD1
clone_size: NA
cdr3_aa: CASSQLDRFGEQFF
cdr3_nt: TGTGCCAGCAGCCAATTGGACAGGTTCGGTGAGCAGTTCTTC

v_call: TRBV28
j_call: TRBJ1-4
d_call: NA
clone_size: NA
cdr3_aa: CASKWGPNEKLFF
cdr3_nt: TGTGCCAGCAAGTGGGGGCCTAATGAAAAACTGTTTTTT

v_call: TRBV18
j_call: TRBJ2-3
d_call: TRBD2
clone_size: NA
cdr3_aa: CASSPSGVATDTQYF
cdr3_nt: TGTGCCAGCTCACCAAGCGGGGTGGCCACAGATACGCAGTATTTT

v_call: TRBV14
j_call: TRBJ2-3
d_call: NA
clone_size: NA
cdr3_aa: CASSQWRGSTDTQYF
cdr3_nt: TGTGCCAGCAGCCAATGGCGGGGTAGCACAGATACGCAGTATTTT

v_call: TRBV30
j_call: TRBJ2-3
d_call: TRBD2
clone_size: NA
cdr3_aa: CAWSLAGPTDTQYF
cdr3_nt: TGTGCCTGGAGTCTAGCGGGACCCACAGATACGCAGTATTTT

v_call: TRBV5-1
j_call: TRBJ1-1
d_call: TRBD1
clone_size: NA
cdr3_aa: CASSFKGGLKVFF
cdr3_nt: TGCGCCAGCAGCTTTAAAGGGGGCCTGAAGGTTTTCTTT

v_call: TRBV19
j_call: TRBJ2-3
d_call: NA
clone_size: few
cdr3_aa: CASSIWPSSTDTQYF
cdr3_nt: TGTGCCAGTAGTATTTGGCCATCTAGCACAGATACGCAGTATTTT

v_call: TRBV6-5
j_call: TRBJ2-7
d_call: NA
clone_size: NA
cdr3_aa: CASRNGMTYEQYF
cdr3_nt: TGTGCCAGCAGAAACGGGATGACCTACGAGCAGTACTTC

v_call: TRBV2
j_call: TRBJ1-6
d_call: NA
clone_size: NA
cdr3_aa: CASSPPLHF
cdr3_nt: TGTGCCAGCAGCCCACCCCTCCACTTT

v_call: TRBV19
j_call: TRBJ1-2
d_call: NA
clone_size: NA
cdr3_aa: CASRSLYGYTF
cdr3_nt: TGTGCCAGTAGAAGCCTCTATGGCTACACCTTC

v_call: TRBV10-2
j_call: TRBJ2-3
d_call: TRBD2
clone_size: NA
cdr3_aa: CASSEAVAGRFTDTQYF
cdr3_nt: TGCGCCAGCAGTGAGGCCGTAGCGGGAAGGTTTACAGATACGCAGTATTTT

v_call: TRBV14
j_call: TRBJ1-1
d_call: TRBD1
clone_size: NA
cdr3_aa: CASSPTGPTEAFF
cdr3_nt: TGTGCCAGCAGTCCGACAGGGCCCACTGAAGCTTTCTTT

v_call: TRBV7-2
j_call: TRBJ1-4
d_call: TRBD1
clone_size: NA
cdr3_aa: CASSHPQGAQEKLFF
cdr3_nt: TGTGCCAGCAGCCACCCGCAGGGGGCGCAGGAAAAACTGTTTTTT

v_call: TRBV11-3
j_call: TRBJ2-1
d_call: TRBD2
clone_size: NA
cdr3_aa: CASSPSGGQKNEQFF
cdr3_nt: TGTGCCAGCAGCCCAAGCGGGGGGCAGAAGAATGAGCAGTTCTTC

v_call: TRBV4-2
j_call: TRBJ1-5
d_call: NA
clone_size: few
cdr3_aa: CASSQEPDTSYSNQPQHF
cdr3_nt: TGTGCCAGCAGCCAAGAACCGGACACAAGCTATAGCAATCAGCCCCAGCATTTT

v_call: TRBV28
j_call: TRBJ2-4
d_call: NA
clone_size: NA
cdr3_aa: CASSPRGPQYF
cdr3_nt: TGTGCCAGCAGTCCCCGCGGCCCGCAGTACTTC

v_call: TRBV5-6
j_call: TRBJ1-2
d_call: TRBD1
clone_size: once
cdr3_aa: CASSRTGGEGYTF
cdr3_nt: TGTGCCAGCAGCCGGACAGGGGGGGAAGGCTACACCTTC

v_call: TRBV27
j_call: TRBJ2-3
d_call: TRBD2
clone_size: NA
cdr3_aa: CASSSSGGDTDTQYF
cdr3_nt: TGTGCCAGCAGTTCTAGCGGGGGGGACACAGATACGCAGTATTTT

v_call: TRBV28
j_call: TRBJ1-6
d_call: NA
clone_size: NA
cdr3_aa: CASSSPAGGYSPLHF
cdr3_nt: TGTGCCAGCAGTTCCCCGGCGGGAGGCTATTCACCCCTCCACTTT

v_call: TRBV7-8
j_call: TRBJ2-1
d_call: NA
clone_size: NA
cdr3_aa: CASSLEAVGLPRDEQFF
cdr3_nt: TGTGCCAGCAGCTTAGAAGCGGTGGGTCTCCCGCGGGATGAGCAGTTCTTC

v_call: TRBV4-2
j_call: TRBJ2-2
d_call: NA
clone_size: NA
cdr3_aa: CASSLVRFQTGELFF
cdr3_nt: TGTGCCAGCAGCCTTGTCCGTTTTCAGACCGGGGAGCTGTTTTTT